These 27 T cell receptor beta chains were sequenced from one sample in a study of response to subunit inactivated influenza vaccine. TCRdb reanalysed the RT-PCR reads using MiXCR and keeps one entry per CDR3 protein. Here the sample spans a few hundred thousand distinct CDR3 sequences, about a fifth being singletons. The source was PBMCs from blood, collected about 19 months after vaccination. The source of these receptors is a man aged 50-75 years who received an inactivated influenza vaccine.

This clonotype was seen only a few times. V is TRBV7-9 and J is TRBJ1-1; D not resolved. This CDR3 is 14 amino acids long. V shed 5 bases and J shed 6 bases, with 16 bases lying between them. Germline-derived CDR1 and CDR2 are SEHNR and FQNEAQ (reference sequence). The CDR3 coding sequence is TGTGCCAGCAGCCCGTCGCGGGTACGATCTGAAGCTTTCTTT. Its protein product is CASSPSRVRSEAFF. Supplemented by reference TRBV7-9 and TRBJ1-1, the full variable domain reads DTGVSQNPRHKITKRGQNVTFRCDPISEHNRLYWYRQTLGQGPEFLTYFQNEAQLEKSRLLSDRFSAERPKGSFSTLEIQRTEQGDSAMYLCASSPSRVRSEAFFGQGTRLTVV.

This clonotype was observed many times. The V call is TRBV4-3, the J call TRBJ2-1; a possible D gene is TRBD2 (5 bases). The CDR3 contains 14 residues. From germline, CDR1 is LGHNA and CDR2 YSLEER. Deletions cut 4 bases from V and 7 bases from J, with 14 bases between. The CDR3 region has the DNA TGCGCCAGCAGCCCAACGGTCGGGGAAAATGAGCAGTTCTTC. Its protein is CASSPTVGENEQFF.

The chain carries TRBV20-1 and TRBJ2-1; the match to TRBD2 covers 11 bases. After removal of 6 bases from V and 7 bases from J, the junction contained 11 bases not matched to a gene. The CDR3 spans 15 residues. CDR1 is DFQATT, CDR2 SNEGSKA, per germline (reference sequence). The CDR3 loop reads CSASQGLAADNEQFF. The CDR3 DNA reads TGCAGTGCGAGTCAGGGACTAGCGGCAGATAATGAGCAGTTCTTC.

This clonotype was seen only a few times. J is TRBJ2-4 and V is TRBV5-1; D is uncertain. The V gene lost 0 bases and the J gene lost 1 base, with 17 bases spanning the gap. The CDR3 is 18 residues long. Germline CDR1 and CDR2: SGHRS and YFSETQ. CDR3 loop: CASSLGTVSFYAKNIQYF. CDR3 sequence (DNA): TGCGCCAGCAGCTTGGGCACAGTCTCCTTTTATGCCAAAAACATTCAGTACTTC.

This clonotype showed up many times. The gene calls are TRBV21-1 and TRBJ1-6. TRBV21-1 is a documented pseudogene. The CDR3 covers 17 residues. CDR3 region: CASSKAGTLLIPSPLHF. The DNA of the CDR3 is TGTGCCAGCAGCAAAGCGGGGACCCTTCTAATCCCTTCACCCCTCCACTTT.

This clonotype was seen more than once but under ten times. The J gene is TRBJ2-2, the V gene TRBV6-2 or TRBV6-3; D perhaps matches TRBD2 (5 bases). Germline CDR1 reads MNHEY; CDR2 reads SVGEGT. V shed 1 base and J shed 6 bases, with 6 bases lying between them. The CDR3 has 13 residues. Written as DNA, the CDR3 is TGTGCCAGCAGTTACTTGAGGGCCGGGGAGCTGTTTTTT. This gives the protein CASSYLRAGELFF.

This clonotype was counted a few times. The J gene is TRBJ1-2, the V gene TRBV14; D not certain. Trimming cost V 2 bases and J 0 bases, with 10 bases left between them. The CDR3 totals 15 residues. Germline V gene lookup returns CDR1 SGHDN and CDR2 FVKESK. The CDR3 region is CASSQQRTTNYGYTF. The CDR3 coding sequence is TGTGCCAGCAGCCAACAAAGGACTACTAACTATGGCTACACCTTC.

This clonotype has a handful of counts. Possible read error: a much larger clone is one base away. The rearrangement joins TRBV6-2 or TRBV6-3 to TRBJ1-1; D call uncertain. V lost 0 bases to trimming and J lost 8 bases, with 10 bases between them. The CDR3 extends over 13 amino acids. Germline V gives CDR1 MNHEY, CDR2 SVGEGT. The CDR3 nucleotides read TGTGCCAGCAGTTACTCAGAACGGGCGGAAGCTTTCTTT. Protein sequence: CASSYSERAEAFF.

The chain uses TRBV5-1 and TRBJ2-3, with TRBD2 matching over 9 bases. This CDR3 has 14 residues. Trimming cost V 4 bases and J 5 bases; bases outside gene matches: 5. The germline gives CDR1 SGHRS, CDR2 YFSETQ. This chain's CDR3 is CASSLTAGGDTQYF. DNA for the CDR3: TGCGCCAGCAGCCTTACAGCGGGGGGAGATACGCAGTATTTT.

This chain links TRBV20-1 with TRBJ2-5, with a weak D call TRBD1 (5 bases). The CDR3 contains 12 residues. The germline CDR1 and CDR2 sequences are DFQATT and SNEGSKA (reference sequence). V was cut by 3 bases and J by 4 bases, with 9 bases left in between. CDR3 DNA: TGCAGTGCTAGTCGACAGATAGAGACCCAGTACTTC. Translating gives CSASRQIETQYF.

This clonotype was detected only a few times. The J gene is TRBJ1-1, the V gene TRBV19; maybe TRBD1 (6 bases). The CDR3 loop spans 12 amino acids. The germline V gene encodes CDR1 LNHDA and CDR2 SQIVND (reference sequence). V dropped 9 bases and J dropped 0 bases, with 8 bases sitting between them. In DNA form, the CDR3 reads TGTGCCAGGGACAGACTGAACACTGAAGCTTTCTTT. It is translated as CARDRLNTEAFF.

Many counts were recorded for this clonotype. The chain couples TRBV19 to TRBJ2-1; TRBD1 agrees at 8 bases. Germline loops: CDR1 LNHDA, CDR2 SQIVND (reference sequence). The CDR3 extends over 14 amino acids. V dropped 8 bases and J dropped 3; count of bases not matched to a gene: 6. The CDR3 spells CASAGTGVYNEQFF. CDR3 bases: TGTGCCAGTGCTGGGACAGGCGTCTACAATGAGCAGTTCTTC.

This clonotype was detected only a few times. The gene calls are TRBV20-1 and TRBJ1-5; TRBD1 matches at 10 bases. The ends lost 3 bases at V and 4 bases at J; junction bases unmatched: 12. CDR3 length: 17 amino acids. Per germline, CDR1 DFQATT and CDR2 SNEGSKA (reference sequence). CDR3 region: CSASPDRGRAPNQPQHF. Here the CDR3 DNA reads TGCAGTGCTAGTCCTGACAGGGGGCGGGCGCCTAATCAGCCCCAGCATTTT.

This sequence joins TRBV6-9 and TRBJ1-5, with D unclear. In germline, CDR1 is MNHGY, CDR2 SVAAGI. V dropped 5 bases and J dropped 11 bases, with 10 bases sitting between them. The length of the CDR3 is 11 residues. CDR3 region: CASSTSETQHF. DNA for the CDR3: TGTGCCAGCAGTACGTCAGAGACCCAGCATTTT.

The V call is TRBV5-1, the J call TRBJ2-7; 10 nucleotides agree with TRBD1. Germline CDR1 SGHRS, CDR2 YFSETQ. The CDR3 runs to 17 residues. V was pared by 0 bases and J by 3 bases, with 9 bases of the junction left unmatched. The CDR3 loop reads CASSLAPSGTGVYEQYF. CDR3 DNA sequence: TGCGCCAGCAGCTTGGCCCCCTCCGGGACAGGGGTCTACGAGCAGTACTTC.

This clonotype was seen a handful of times. The rearrangement uses TRBV12-3 or TRBV12-4 and TRBJ1-1; 9 bases are shared with TRBD1. V dropped 7 bases and J dropped 4; count of bases not matched to a gene: 4. CDR3 length: 13 amino acids. The CDR3 DNA reads as TGTGCCAGCATCGGACAGGGGCTCACTGAAGCTTTCTTT. Its protein product is CASIGQGLTEAFF.

The V gene is TRBV18, the J gene TRBJ2-5; the D gene could be TRBD1 or TRBD2 (5 bases each). CDR1 and CDR2 from the germline V gene are KGHSH and LQKENI. This CDR3 has 13 amino acids. With 6 bases removed from V and 3 bases from J, the gap between germline ends came to 11 bases. The CDR3: CASSRGTEETQYF. CDR3 nucleotide sequence: TGTGCCAGCTCCCGGGGCACTGAAGAGACCCAGTACTTC.

The chain links TRBV27 to TRBJ1-2, with D maybe TRBD1 (6 bases). CDR3 length: 14 amino acids. The V gene lost 7 bases and the J gene lost 8 bases, with 20 bases spanning the gap. Germline CDR1 and CDR2: MNHEY and SMNVEV (reference sequence). Here the CDR3 reads CASTGRGRMSGYTF. The CDR3 DNA sequence: TGTGCCAGCACCGGCAGGGGAAGGATGAGCGGCTACACCTTC.

This sequence joins TRBV20-1 and TRBJ1-5, with D possibly TRBD1 on 5 matching bases. Germline lookup yields CDR1 DFQATT and CDR2 SNEGSKA (reference sequence). V lost 0 bases and J 6 bases, leaving 9 bases between the germline ends. CDR3 length equals 13 residues. The CDR3 DNA follows: TGCAGTGCTAGAGATGTTAGGGGTCAGCCCCAGCATTTT. The encoded protein is CSARDVRGQPQHF.

This chain joins TRBV5-5 and TRBJ2-7, with no clear D. V shed 0 bases and J shed 7 bases, with 14 bases lying between them. Germline V gene sequence: CDR1 SGHKS, CDR2 YYEKEE (reference sequence). The CDR3 runs to 14 residues. The CDR3: CASSLVVPLGEQYF. Here the CDR3 DNA reads TGTGCCAGCAGCTTGGTGGTGCCCCTGGGGGAGCAGTACTTC.

This clonotype was observed a few times. The chain couples TRBV3-1 to TRBJ1-2, with D unresolved. Trimming removed 5 bases from V and 2 bases from J, with 9 bases in between. Germline CDR1 LGHDT, CDR2 YNNKEL (reference sequence). There are 13 residues in the CDR3. CDR3 loop: CASSVTRNYGYTF. CDR3 bases: TGTGCCAGCAGCGTTACACGGAACTATGGCTACACCTTC.

Here the CDR3 DNA reads TGTGCCAGCAGTACAAACGGACATCCTACGCAGTATTTT. Amino acid sequence: CASSTNGHPTQYF. The J gene is TRBJ2-3, the V gene TRBV28; a weak D match, TRBD1 (5 bases). Germline V gene lookup returns CDR1 MDHEN and CDR2 SYDVKM. The V and J ends lost 5 bases and 8 bases respectively, with 14 bases between them. The CDR3 runs 13 residues. Drawing the rest from reference TRBV28 and TRBJ2-3, the complete variable domain is DVKVTQSSRYLVKRTGEKVFLECVQDMDHENMFWYRQDPGLGLRLIYFSYDVKMKEKGDIPEGYSVSREKKERFSLILESASTNQTSMYLCASSTNGHPTQYFGPGTRLTVL.

This clonotype was detected a few times. The chain is built from TRBV7-9 and TRBJ1-5; the D is unclear. Looked up from germline, CDR1 is SEHNR and CDR2 is FQNEAQ (reference sequence). The CDR3 contains 13 residues. Between the trimmed V and J ends, which lost 5 bases and 6 bases, there was a span of 11 bases. CDR3 sequence reads: CASSPRYGQPQHF. The CDR3 DNA is TGTGCCAGCAGCCCCCGCTATGGTCAGCCCCAGCATTTT.

The sample holds a few counts of this clonotype. The J gene is TRBJ1-1, the V gene TRBV28, with TRBD1 matching 10 bases. Losses at the gene ends were 6 bases for V and 5 bases for J; bases not matched to a gene: 6. This CDR3 has 14 amino acids. Germline CDR1 reads MDHEN; CDR2 reads SYDVKM. The CDR3 DNA is TGTGCCAGCAGACAGGGACAGGGGAGGACTGAAGCTTTCTTT. It translates to CASRQGQGRTEAFF.

This clonotype has more than one count but fewer than ten. This chain uses TRBV6-1 with TRBJ1-5, with D perhaps matching TRBD1 (6 bases). The CDR3 has 16 amino acids. Germline V gene data show CDR1 as MNHNS and CDR2 as SASEGT. V was clipped by 3 bases and J by 0 bases, with 12 bases between them. The DNA for the CDR3 is TGTGCCAGCAGTGACGACAGGTTTTATAGCAATCAGCCCCAGCATTTT. This translates into CASSDDRFYSNQPQHF.

The gene calls are TRBV7-9 and TRBJ2-3, with 8 positions matching TRBD1. The germline V gene has CDR1 SEHNR and CDR2 FQNEAQ (reference sequence). V was pared by 5 bases and J by 5 bases, with 9 bases of the junction left unmatched. The CDR3 length is 15 residues. CDR3 sequence: CASSKRTGREDTQYF. The DNA for the CDR3 is TGTGCCAGCAGCAAAAGGACAGGGCGGGAAGATACGCAGTATTTT.

V gene TRBV12-3 or TRBV12-4 combines with J gene TRBJ2-7; D possibly corresponds to TRBD1 (6 bases). This CDR3 spans 14 amino acids. V gave up 2 bases and J gave up 2 bases, with 10 bases separating them. The chain's CDR3 is CASSLSGEPYEQYF. The CDR3 bases are TGTGCCAGCAGTTTATCAGGGGAACCCTACGAGCAGTACTTC.